This TCR beta chain was captured by sequencing in a study of Ad26.COV2.S vaccination and SARS-CoV-2 variants. The table came from immunoSEQ multiplex PCR; TCRdb's copy has only in-frame clones and leaves some out. Of around 340,000 clones in the sample, about 88% are singletons; the top ten hold 9.5% to 12%. Treatment reported: roughly 19 received Ad26.COV2.S at low or high dose, single or two shots; about 5 received placebo; per-sample allocation not given. Collection of the samples took place on day 63 after the first injection of vaccine or placebo. The donor was a Boston adult aged 18-55 years. Sequencing used peripheral blood, obtained in a trial of Ad26.COV2.S vaccine versus placebo. The sequence derives from a person between 18 and 60 years old who received the Ad26.COV2.S COVID-19 vaccine or a placebo.

CDR3 nucleotides: TGTGCCAGCAGTTACTCGAACGAAGAGACCCAGTACTTC. The encoded protein is CASSYSNEETQYF. The genes are TRBV6-2 or TRBV6-3 and TRBJ2-5; D call uncertain. Trimming removed 0 bases at V and 3 bases at J, with 5 bases between. From germline, CDR1 is MNHEY and CDR2 SVGEGT. The length of the CDR3 is 13 residues.